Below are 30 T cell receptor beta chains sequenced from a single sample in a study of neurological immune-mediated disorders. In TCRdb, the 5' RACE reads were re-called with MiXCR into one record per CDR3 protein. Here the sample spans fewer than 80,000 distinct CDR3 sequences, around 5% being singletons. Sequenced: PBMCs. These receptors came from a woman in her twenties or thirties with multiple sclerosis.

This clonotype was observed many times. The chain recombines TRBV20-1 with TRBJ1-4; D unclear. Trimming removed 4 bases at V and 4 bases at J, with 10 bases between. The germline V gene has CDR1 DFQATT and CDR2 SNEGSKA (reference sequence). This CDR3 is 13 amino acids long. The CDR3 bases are TGCAGTGCTACTCCGGCAGATAATGAAAAACTGTTTTTT. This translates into CSATPADNEKLFF.

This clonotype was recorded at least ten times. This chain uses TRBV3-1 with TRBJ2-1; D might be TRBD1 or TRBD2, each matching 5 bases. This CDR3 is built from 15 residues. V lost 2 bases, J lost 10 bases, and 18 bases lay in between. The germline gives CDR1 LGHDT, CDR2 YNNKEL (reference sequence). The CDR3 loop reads CASSQSGPLKSEQFF. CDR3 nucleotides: TGTGCCAGCAGCCAATCGGGACCCTTGAAATCAGAGCAGTTCTTC.

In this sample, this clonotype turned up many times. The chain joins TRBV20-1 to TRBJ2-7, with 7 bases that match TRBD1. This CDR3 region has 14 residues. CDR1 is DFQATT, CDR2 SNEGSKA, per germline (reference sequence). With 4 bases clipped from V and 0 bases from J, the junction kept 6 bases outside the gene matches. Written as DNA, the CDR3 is TGCAGTGCTACAAGACAGGGTAGCTCCTACGAGCAGTACTTC. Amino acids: CSATRQGSSYEQYF.

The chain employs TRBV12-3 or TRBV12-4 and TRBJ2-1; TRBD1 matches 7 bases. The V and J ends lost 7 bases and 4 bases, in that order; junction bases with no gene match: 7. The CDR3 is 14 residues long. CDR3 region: CASTTGTVYNEQFF. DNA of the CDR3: TGTGCCAGCACTACCGGGACAGTTTACAATGAGCAGTTCTTC.

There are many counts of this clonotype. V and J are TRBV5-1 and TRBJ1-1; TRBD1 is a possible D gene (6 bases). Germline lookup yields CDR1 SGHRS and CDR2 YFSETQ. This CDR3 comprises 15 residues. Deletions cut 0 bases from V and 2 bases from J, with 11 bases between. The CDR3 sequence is CASSLAGARNTEAFF. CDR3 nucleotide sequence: TGCGCCAGCAGCTTGGCGGGGGCAAGAAACACTGAAGCTTTCTTT.

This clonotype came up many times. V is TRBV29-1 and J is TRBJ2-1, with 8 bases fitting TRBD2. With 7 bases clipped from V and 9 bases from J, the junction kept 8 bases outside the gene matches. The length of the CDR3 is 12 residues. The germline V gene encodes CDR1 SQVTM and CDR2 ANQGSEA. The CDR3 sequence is CSGPSGGGEQFF. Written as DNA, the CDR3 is TGCAGCGGCCCAAGCGGGGGCGGTGAGCAGTTCTTC.

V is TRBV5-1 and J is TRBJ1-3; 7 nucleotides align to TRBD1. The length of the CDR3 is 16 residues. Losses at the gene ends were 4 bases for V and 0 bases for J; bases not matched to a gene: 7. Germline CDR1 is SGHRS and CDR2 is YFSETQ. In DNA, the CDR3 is TGCGCCAGCAGCCTGGGACAGAAGAGCTCTGGAAACACCATATATTTT. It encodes CASSLGQKSSGNTIYF.

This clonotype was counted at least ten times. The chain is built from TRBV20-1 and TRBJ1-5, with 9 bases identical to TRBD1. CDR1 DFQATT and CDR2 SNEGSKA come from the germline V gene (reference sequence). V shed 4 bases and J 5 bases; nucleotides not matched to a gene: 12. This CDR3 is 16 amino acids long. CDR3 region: CSATPGQGAVYQPQHF. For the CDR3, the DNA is TGCAGTGCTACCCCGGGACAGGGAGCGGTTTATCAGCCCCAGCATTTT.

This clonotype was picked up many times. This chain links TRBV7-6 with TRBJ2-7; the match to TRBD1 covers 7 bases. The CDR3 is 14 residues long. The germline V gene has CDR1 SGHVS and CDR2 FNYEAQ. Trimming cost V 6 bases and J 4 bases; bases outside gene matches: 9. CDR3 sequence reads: CASSSRDSSYEQYF. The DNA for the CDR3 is TGTGCCAGCAGTTCCCGGGACAGTTCTTACGAGCAGTACTTC.

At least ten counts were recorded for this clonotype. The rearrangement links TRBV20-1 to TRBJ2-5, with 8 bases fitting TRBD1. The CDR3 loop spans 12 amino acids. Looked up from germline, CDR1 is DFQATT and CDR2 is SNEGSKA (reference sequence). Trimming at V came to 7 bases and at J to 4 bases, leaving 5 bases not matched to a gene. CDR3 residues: CSEVGTGETQYF. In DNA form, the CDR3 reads TGCAGTGAAGTAGGGACAGGAGAGACCCAGTACTTC.

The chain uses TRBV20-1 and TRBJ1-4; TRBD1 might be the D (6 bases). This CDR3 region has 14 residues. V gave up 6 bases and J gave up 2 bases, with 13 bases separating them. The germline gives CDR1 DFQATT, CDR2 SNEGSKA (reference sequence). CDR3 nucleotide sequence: TGCAGTGCCGCTCCGGGGGCGACTAATGAAAAACTGTTTTTT. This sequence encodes CSAAPGATNEKLFF.

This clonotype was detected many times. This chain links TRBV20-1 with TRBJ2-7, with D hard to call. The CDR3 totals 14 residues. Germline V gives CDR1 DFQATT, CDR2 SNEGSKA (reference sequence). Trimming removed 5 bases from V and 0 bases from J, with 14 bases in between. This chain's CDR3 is CSAYPVGGSYEQYF. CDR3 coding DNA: TGCAGTGCTTACCCCGTGGGCGGCTCCTACGAGCAGTACTTC.

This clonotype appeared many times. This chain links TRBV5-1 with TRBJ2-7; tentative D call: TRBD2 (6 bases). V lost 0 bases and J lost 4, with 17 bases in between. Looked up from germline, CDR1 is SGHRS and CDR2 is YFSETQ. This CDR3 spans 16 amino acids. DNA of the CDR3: TGCGCCAGCAGCTTGGCGGGGTTCGGGGAGGCTTACGAGCAGTACTTC. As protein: CASSLAGFGEAYEQYF.

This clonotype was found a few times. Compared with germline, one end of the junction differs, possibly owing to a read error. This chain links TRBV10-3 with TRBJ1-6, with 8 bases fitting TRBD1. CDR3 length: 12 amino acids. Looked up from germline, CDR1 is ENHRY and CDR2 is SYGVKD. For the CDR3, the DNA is TGTGCCATCACAGGGGGCAGTTCACCCCTCAACTTT. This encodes CAITGGSSPLNF.

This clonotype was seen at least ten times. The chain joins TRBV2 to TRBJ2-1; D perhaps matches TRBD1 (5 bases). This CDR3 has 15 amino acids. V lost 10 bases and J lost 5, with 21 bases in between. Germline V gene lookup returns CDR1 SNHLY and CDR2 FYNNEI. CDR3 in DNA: TGTGCCACCGACACCACTTATGACAGCAACAATGAGCAGTTCTTC. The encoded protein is CATDTTYDSNNEQFF.

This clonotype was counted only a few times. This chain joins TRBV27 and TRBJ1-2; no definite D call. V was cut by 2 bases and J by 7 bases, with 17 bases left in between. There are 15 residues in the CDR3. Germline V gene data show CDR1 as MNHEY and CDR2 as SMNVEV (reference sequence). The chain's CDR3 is CASSLVAPVEGGYTF. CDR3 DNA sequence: TGTGCCAGCAGTTTAGTGGCCCCTGTGGAGGGTGGCTACACCTTC.

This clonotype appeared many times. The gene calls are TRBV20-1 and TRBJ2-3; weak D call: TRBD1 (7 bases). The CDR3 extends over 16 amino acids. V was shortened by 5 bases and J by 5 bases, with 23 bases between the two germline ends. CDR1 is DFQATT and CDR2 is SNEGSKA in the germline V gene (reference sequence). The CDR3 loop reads CSAVLGGAGKLDTQYF. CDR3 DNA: TGCAGTGCTGTTTTAGGGGGCGCGGGGAAGTTAGATACGCAGTATTTT.

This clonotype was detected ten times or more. The CDR3: CASSLIGRGAYNEQFF. The CDR3, as DNA: TGTGCCAGCAGCTTAATCGGCAGGGGGGCCTACAATGAGCAGTTCTTC. The chain combines TRBV7-2 with TRBJ2-1; a possible D gene is TRBD1 (7 bases). The CDR3 has 16 amino acids. CDR1 and CDR2 (germline): SGHTA, FQGNSA. Trimming took off 2 bases at V and 2 bases at J, with 13 bases between the two ends.

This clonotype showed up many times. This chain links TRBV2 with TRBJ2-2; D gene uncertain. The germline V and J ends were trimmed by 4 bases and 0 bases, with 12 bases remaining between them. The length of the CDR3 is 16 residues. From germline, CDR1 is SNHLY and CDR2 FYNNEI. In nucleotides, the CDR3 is TGTGCCAGCAGTGGAGACCGATTTACGAACACCGGGGAGCTGTTTTTT. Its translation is CASSGDRFTNTGELFF.

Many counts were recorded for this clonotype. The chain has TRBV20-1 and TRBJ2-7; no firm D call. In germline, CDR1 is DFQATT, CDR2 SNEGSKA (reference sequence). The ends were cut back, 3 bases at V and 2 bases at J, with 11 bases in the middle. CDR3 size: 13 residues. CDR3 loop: CSASQASAYEQYF. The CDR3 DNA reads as TGCAGTGCTAGTCAGGCGAGTGCCTACGAGCAGTACTTC.

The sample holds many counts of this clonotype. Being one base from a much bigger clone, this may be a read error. The CDR3 nucleotides are TGTGCCACTTTACGGGGACGCCTTTTTTTCCAGTACTTC. This codes for CATLRGRLFFQYF. The rearrangement uses TRBV27 and TRBJ2-7; either TRBD1 or TRBD2 may fit D (5 bases each). Germline values: CDR1 MNHEY, CDR2 SMNVEV (reference sequence). This CDR3 contains 13 residues. V lost 10 bases, J lost 10 bases, and 23 bases lay in between.

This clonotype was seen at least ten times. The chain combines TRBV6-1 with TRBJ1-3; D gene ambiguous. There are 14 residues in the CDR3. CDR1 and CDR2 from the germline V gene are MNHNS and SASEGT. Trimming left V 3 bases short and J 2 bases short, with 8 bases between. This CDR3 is CASSDGFTGNTIYF. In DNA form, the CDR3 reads TGTGCCAGCAGTGACGGGTTTACTGGAAACACCATATATTTT.

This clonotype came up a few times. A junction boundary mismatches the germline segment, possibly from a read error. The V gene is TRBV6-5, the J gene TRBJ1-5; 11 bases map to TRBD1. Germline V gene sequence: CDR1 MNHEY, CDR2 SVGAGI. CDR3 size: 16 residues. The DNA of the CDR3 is TGTGCCAGCAGTAACGGACAGGGGGCGAGCAATCAGCCCCAGAATTTT. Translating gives CASSNGQGASNQPQNF.

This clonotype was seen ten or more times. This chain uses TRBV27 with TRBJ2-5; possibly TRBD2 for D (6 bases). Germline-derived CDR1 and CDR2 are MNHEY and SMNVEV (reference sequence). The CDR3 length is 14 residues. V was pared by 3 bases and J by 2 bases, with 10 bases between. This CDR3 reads CASSFGTRQETQYF. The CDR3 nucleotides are TGTGCCAGCAGTTTCGGGACTCGTCAAGAGACCCAGTACTTC.

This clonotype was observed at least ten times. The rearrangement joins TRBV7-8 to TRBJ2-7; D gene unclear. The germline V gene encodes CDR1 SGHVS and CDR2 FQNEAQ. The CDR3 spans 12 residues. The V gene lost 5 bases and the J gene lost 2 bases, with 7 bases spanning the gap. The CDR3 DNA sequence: TGTGCCAGCAGCCCTCATGCCTACGAGCAGTACTTC. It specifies CASSPHAYEQYF.

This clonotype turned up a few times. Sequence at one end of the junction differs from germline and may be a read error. CDR3 in amino acids: CSARQGARNQPQNF. DNA for the CDR3: TGCAGTGCCAGACAGGGGGCGCGGAATCAGCCCCAGAATTTT. The chain joins TRBV20-1 to TRBJ1-5, with 10 bases identical to TRBD1. The germline gives CDR1 DFQATT, CDR2 SNEGSKA (reference sequence). CDR3 length equals 14 residues.

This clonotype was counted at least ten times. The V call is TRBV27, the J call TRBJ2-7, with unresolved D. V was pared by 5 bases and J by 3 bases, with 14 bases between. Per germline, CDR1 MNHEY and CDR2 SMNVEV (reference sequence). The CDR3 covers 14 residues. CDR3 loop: CASSPERSGYEQYF. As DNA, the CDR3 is TGTGCCAGCAGTCCCGAACGTTCTGGCTACGAGCAGTACTTC.

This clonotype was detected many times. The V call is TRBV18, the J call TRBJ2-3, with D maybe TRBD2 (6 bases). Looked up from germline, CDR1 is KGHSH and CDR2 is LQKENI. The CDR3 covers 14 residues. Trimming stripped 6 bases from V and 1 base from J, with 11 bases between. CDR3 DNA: TGTGCCAGCTCCCCGGGACTGCGCACAGATACGCAGTATTTT. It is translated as CASSPGLRTDTQYF.

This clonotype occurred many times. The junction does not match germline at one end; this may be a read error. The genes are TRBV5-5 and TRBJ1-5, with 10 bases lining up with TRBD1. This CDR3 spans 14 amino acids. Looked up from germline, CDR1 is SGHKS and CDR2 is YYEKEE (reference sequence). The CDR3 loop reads CASSWGQGYQPQNF. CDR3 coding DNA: TGTGCCAGCAGCTGGGGACAGGGGTATCAGCCCCAGAATTTT.

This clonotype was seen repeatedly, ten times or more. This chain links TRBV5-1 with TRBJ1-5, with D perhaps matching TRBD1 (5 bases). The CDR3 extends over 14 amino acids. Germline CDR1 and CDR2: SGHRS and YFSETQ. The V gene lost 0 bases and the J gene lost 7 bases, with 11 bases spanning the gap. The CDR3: CASSLESGRQPQHF. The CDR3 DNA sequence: TGCGCCAGCAGCTTGGAGTCAGGGCGCCAGCCCCAGCATTTT.